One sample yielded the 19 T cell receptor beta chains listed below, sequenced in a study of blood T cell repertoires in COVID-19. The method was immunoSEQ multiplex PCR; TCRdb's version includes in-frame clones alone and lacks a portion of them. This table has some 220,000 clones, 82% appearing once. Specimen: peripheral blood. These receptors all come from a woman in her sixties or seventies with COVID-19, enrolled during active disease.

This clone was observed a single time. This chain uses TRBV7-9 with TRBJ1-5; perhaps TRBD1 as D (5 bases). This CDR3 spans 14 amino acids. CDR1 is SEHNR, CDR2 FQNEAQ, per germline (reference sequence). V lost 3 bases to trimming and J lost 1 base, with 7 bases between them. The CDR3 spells CASSFQGSNQPQHF. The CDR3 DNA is TGTGCCAGCAGCTTCCAGGGAAGCAATCAGCCCCAGCATTTT.

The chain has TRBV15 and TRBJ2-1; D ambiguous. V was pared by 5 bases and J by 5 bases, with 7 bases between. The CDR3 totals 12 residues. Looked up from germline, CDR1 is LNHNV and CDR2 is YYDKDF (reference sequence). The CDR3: CATSQHNNEQFF. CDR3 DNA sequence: TGTGCCACCAGCCAACACAACAATGAGCAGTTCTTC.

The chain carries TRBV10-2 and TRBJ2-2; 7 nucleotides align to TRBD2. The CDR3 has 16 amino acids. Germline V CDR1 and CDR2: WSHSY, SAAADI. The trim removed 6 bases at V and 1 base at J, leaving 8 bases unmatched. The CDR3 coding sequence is TGCGCCAGCAGGCTTGGGACTACCATGAACACCGGGGAGCTGTTTTTT. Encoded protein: CASRLGTTMNTGELFF.

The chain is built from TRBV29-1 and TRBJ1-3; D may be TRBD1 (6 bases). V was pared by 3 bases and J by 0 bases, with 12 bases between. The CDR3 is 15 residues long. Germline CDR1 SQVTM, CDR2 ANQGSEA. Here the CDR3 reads CSVETGASSGNTIYF. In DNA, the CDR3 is TGCAGCGTTGAGACAGGAGCCTCCTCTGGAAACACCATATATTTT.

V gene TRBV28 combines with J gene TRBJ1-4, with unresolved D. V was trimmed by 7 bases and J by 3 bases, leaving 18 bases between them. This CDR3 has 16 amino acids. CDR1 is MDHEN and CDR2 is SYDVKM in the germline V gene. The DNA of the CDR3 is TGTGCCAGCACCACCGAAGCCCTGGGAGCTAATGAAAAACTGTTTTTT. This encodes CASTTEALGANEKLFF.

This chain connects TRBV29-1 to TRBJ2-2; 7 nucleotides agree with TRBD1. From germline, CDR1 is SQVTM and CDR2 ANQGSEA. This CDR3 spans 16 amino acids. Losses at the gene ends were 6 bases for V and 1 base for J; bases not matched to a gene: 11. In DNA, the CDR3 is TGCAGCGTGGGCGACAGGGCAAACCTGAACACCGGGGAGCTGTTTTTT. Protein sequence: CSVGDRANLNTGELFF.

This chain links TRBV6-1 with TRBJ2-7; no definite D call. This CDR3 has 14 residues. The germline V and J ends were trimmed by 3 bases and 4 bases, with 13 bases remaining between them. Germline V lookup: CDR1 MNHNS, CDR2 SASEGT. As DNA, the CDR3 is TGTGCCAGCAGTGACAGGAAACTTAAGTACGAGCAGTACTTC. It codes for CASSDRKLKYEQYF.

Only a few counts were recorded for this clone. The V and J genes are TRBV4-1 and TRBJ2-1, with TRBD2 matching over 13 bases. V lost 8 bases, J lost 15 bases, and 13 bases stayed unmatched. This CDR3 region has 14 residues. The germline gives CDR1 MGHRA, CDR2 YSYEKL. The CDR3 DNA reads TGCGCCAGCGCCCCGGGACTAGCGGGAAGGGCATGGTTCTTC. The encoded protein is CASAPGLAGRAWFF.

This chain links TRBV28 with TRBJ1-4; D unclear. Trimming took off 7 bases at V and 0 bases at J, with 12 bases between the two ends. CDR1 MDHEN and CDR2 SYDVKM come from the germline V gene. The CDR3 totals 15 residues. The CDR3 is CASIPHSATNEKLFF. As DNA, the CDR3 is TGTGCCAGCATACCCCACAGTGCAACTAATGAAAAACTGTTTTTT.

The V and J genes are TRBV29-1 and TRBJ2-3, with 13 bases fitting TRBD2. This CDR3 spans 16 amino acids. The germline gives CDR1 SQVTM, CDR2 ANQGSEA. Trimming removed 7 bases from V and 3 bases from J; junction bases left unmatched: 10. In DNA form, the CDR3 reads TGCAGCGCTAATCCACTAGCGGGAGGGATTACAGATACGCAGTATTTT. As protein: CSANPLAGGITDTQYF.

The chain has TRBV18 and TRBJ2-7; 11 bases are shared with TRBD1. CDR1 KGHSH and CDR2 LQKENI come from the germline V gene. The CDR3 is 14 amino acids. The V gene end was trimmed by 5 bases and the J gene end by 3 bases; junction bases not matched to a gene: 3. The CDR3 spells CASSAGTGGYEQYF. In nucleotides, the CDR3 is TGTGCCAGCTCAGCCGGGACAGGGGGCTACGAGCAGTACTTC.

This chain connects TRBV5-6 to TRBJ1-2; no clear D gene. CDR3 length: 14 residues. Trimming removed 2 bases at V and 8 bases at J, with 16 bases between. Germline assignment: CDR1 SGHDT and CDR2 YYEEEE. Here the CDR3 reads CASSFYRVPGGYTF. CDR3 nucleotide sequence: TGTGCCAGCAGCTTTTACCGGGTCCCCGGGGGCTACACCTTC.

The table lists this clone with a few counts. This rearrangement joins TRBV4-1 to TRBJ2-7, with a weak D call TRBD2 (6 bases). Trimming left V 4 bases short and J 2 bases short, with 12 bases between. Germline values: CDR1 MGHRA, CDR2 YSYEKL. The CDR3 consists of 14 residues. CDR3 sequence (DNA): TGCGCCAGCAGCCCAGTTTGGGGGGCCTACGAGCAGTACTTC. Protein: CASSPVWGAYEQYF.

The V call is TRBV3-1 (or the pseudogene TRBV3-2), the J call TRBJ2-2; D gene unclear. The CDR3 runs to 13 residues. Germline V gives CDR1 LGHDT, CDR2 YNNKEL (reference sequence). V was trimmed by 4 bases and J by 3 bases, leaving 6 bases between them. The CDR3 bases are TGTGCCAGCAGCCCTTCGGACACCGGGGAGCTGTTTTTT. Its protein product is CASSPSDTGELFF.

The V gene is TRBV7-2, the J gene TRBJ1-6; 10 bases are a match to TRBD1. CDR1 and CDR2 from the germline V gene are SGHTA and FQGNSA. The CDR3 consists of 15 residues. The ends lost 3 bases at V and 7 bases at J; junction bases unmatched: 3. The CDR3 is CASSLTGGGNSPLHF. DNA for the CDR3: TGTGCCAGCAGCTTGACAGGGGGCGGCAATTCACCCCTCCACTTT. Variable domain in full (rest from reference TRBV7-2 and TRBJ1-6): GAGVSQSPSNKVTEKGKDVELRCDPISGHTALYWYRQSLGQGLEFLIYFQGNSAPDKSGLPSDRFSAERTGGSVSTLTIQRTQQEDSAVYLCASSLTGGGNSPLHFGNGTRLTVT.

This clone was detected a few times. CDR3 nucleotide sequence: TGTGCCAGCAGCCGGGGACAGTCGAACAAGGTGACTGAAGCTTTCTTT. Translated: CASSRGQSNKVTEAFF. V and J are TRBV11-1 and TRBJ1-1, with 7 bases aligning to TRBD1. This CDR3 spans 16 amino acids. After removal of 5 bases from V and 5 bases from J, the junction contained 14 bases not matched to a gene. In germline, CDR1 is SGHAT, CDR2 FQDESV (reference sequence).

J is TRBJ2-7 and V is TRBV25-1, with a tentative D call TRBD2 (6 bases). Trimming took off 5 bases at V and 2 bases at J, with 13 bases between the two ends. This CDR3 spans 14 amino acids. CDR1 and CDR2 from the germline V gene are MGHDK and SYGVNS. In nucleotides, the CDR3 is TGTGCCAGCAGTAGAGCGGGTGGTCCCTACGAGCAGTACTTC. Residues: CASSRAGGPYEQYF.

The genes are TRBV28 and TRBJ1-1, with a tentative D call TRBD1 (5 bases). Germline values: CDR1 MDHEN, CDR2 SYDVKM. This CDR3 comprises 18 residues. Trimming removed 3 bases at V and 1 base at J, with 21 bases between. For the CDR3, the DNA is TGTGCCAGCAGTTTTTTAGGACGTTGGCAGGGCGAGAACACTGAAGCTTTCTTT. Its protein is CASSFLGRWQGENTEAFF.

The CDR3 here is CASSVGLQGDQYF. As DNA, the CDR3 is TGTGCCAGCAGCGTAGGTCTTCAGGGGGACCAGTACTTC. This sequence joins TRBV9 and TRBJ2-4; TRBD1 agrees at 7 bases. With V trimmed by 0 bases and J by 13 bases, 7 bases remained unmatched. The CDR3 is 13 residues long. Per the germline V gene, CDR1 is SGDLS and CDR2 is YYNGEE. The full variable domain, rest sourced from reference TRBV9 and TRBJ2-4, is DSGVTQTPKHLITATGQRVTLRCSPRSGDLSVYWYQQSLDQGLQFLIQYYNGEERAKGNILERFSAQQFPDLHSELNLSSLELGDSALYFCASSVGLQGDQYFGAGTRLSVL.